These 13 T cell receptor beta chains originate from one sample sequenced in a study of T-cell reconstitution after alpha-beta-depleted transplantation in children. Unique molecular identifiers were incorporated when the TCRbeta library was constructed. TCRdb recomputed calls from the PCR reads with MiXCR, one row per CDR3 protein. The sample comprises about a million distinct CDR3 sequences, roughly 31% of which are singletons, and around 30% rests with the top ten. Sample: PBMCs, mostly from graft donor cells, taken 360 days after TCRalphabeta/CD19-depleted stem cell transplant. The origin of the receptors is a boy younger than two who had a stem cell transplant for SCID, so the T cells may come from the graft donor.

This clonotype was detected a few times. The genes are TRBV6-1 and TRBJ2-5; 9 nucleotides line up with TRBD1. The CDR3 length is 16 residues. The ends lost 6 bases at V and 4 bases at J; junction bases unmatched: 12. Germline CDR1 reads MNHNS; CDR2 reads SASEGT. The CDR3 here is CASRGLGTGKRETQYF. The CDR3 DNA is TGTGCCAGCAGGGGACTCGGGACAGGGAAGAGAGAGACCCAGTACTTC.

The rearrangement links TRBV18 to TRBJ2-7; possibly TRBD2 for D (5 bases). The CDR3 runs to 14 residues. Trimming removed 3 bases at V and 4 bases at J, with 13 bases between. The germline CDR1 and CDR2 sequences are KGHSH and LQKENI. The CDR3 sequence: CASSPRTLPYEQYV. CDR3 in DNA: TGTGCCAGCTCACCTAGGACTCTTCCGTACGAGCAGTACGTC.

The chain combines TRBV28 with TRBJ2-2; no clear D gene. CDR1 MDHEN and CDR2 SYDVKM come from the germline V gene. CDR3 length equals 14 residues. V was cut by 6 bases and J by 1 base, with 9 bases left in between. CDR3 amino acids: CASRPGRNTGELFF. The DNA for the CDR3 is TGTGCCAGCAGGCCCGGACGGAACACCGGGGAGCTGTTTTTT.

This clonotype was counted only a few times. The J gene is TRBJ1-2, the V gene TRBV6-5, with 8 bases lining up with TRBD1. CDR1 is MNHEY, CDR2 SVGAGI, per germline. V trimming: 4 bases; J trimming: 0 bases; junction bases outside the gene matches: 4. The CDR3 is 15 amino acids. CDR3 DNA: TGTGCCAGCAGTTTAGGACAGGGCCCTAACTATGGCTACACCTTC. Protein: CASSLGQGPNYGYTF.

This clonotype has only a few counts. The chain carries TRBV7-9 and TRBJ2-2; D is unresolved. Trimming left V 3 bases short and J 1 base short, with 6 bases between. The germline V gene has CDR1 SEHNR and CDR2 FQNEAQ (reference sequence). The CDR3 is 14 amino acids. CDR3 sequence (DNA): TGTGCCAGCAGCTTCCTACTGAACACCGGGGAGCTGTTTTTT. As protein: CASSFLLNTGELFF.

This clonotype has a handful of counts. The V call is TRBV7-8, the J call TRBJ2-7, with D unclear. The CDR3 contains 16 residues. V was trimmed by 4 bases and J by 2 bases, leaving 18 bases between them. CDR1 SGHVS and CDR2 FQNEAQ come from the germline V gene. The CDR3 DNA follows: TGTGCCAGCAGCTCCCCCTGGCGCGTTTACCCCTACGAGCAGTACTTC. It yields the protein CASSSPWRVYPYEQYF. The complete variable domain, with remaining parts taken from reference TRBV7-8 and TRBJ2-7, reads GAGVSQSPRYKVAKRGQDVALRCDPISGHVSLFWYQQALGQGPEFLTYFQNEAQLDKSGLPSDRFFAERPEGSVSTLKIQRTQQEDSAVYLCASSSPWRVYPYEQYFGPGTRLTVT.

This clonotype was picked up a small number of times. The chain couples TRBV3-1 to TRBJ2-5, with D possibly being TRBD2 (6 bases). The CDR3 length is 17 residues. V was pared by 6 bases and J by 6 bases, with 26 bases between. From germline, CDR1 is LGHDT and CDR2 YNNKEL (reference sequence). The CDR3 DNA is TGTGCCAGCAGTCGGAGGGATCAGCCGACCCCTGAGAAGACCCAGTACTTC. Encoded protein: CASSRRDQPTPEKTQYF.

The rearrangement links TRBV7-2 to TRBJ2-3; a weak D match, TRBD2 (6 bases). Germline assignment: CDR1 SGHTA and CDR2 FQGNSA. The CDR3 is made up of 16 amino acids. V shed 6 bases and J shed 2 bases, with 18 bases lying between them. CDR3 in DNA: TGTGCCAGCAGTCTCCGGTGGGGACTCAACACAGATACGCAGTATTTT. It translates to CASSLRWGLNTDTQYF.

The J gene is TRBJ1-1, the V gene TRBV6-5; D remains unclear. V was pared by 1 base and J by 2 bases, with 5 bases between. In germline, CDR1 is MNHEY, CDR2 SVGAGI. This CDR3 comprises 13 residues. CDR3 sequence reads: CASSYWANTEAFF. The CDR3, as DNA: TGTGCCAGCAGTTACTGGGCCAACACTGAAGCTTTCTTT.

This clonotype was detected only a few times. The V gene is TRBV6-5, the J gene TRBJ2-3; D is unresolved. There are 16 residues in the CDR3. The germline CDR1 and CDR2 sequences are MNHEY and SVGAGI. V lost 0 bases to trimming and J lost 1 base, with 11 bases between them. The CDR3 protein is CASSYSFTGGTDTQYF. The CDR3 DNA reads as TGTGCCAGCAGTTACTCGTTCACCGGAGGCACAGATACGCAGTATTTT.

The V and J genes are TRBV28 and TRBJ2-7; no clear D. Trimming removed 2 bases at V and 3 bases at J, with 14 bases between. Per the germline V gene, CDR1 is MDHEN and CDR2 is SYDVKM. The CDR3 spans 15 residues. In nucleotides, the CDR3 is TGTGCCAGCAGTTTAATCGGAGTAGGATACTACGAGCAGTACTTC. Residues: CASSLIGVGYYEQYF.

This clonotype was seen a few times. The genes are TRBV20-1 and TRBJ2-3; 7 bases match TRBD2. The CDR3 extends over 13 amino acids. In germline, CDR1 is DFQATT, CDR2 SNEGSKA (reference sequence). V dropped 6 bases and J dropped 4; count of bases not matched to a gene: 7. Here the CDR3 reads CSAGGRNADTQYF. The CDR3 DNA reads TGCAGTGCGGGGGGGAGGAATGCAGATACGCAGTATTTT.

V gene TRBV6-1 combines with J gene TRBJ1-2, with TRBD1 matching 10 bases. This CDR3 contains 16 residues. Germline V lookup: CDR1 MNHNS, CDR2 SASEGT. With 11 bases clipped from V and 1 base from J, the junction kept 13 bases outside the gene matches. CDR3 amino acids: CASLVTGGAGNYGYTF. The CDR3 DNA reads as TGTGCCTCTCTGGTGACAGGGGGCGCGGGTAACTATGGCTACACCTTC.